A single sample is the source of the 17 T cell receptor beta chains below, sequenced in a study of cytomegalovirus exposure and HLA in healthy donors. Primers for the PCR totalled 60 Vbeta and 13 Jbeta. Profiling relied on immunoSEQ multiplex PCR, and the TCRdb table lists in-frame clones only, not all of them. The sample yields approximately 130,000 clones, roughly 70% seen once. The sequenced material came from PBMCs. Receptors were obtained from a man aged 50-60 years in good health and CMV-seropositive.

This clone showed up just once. The CDR3 DNA follows: TGTGCCAGTAGTGAGGACAGGAGAGATCAGCCCCAGCATTTT. Its protein product is CASSEDRRDQPQHF. J is TRBJ1-5 and V is TRBV19; TRBD1 matches 7 bases. This CDR3 region has 14 residues. Trimming cost V 5 bases and J 5 bases; bases outside gene matches: 6. Germline assignment: CDR1 LNHDA and CDR2 SQIVND (reference sequence).

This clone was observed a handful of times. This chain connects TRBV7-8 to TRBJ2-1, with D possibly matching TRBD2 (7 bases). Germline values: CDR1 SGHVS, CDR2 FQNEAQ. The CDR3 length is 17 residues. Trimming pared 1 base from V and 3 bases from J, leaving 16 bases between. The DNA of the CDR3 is TGTGCCAGCAGCTTAGGGGGGCGACGGGAGGTCTACAATGAGCAGTTCTTC. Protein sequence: CASSLGGRREVYNEQFF. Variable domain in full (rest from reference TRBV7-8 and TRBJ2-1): GAGVSQSPRYKVAKRGQDVALRCDPISGHVSLFWYQQALGQGPEFLTYFQNEAQLDKSGLPSDRFFAERPEGSVSTLKIQRTQQEDSAVYLCASSLGGRREVYNEQFFGPGTRLTVL.

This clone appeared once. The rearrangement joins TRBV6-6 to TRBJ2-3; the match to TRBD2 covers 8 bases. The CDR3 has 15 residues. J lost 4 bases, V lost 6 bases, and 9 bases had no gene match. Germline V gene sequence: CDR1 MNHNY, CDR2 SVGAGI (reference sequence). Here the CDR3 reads CASRIQSGGSDTQYF. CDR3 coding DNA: TGTGCCAGCAGAATCCAGAGCGGGGGATCAGATACGCAGTATTTT.

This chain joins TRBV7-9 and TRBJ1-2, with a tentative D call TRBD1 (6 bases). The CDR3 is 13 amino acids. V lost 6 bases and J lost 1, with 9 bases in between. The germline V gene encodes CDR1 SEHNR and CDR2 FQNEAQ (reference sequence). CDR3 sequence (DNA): TGTGCCAGCAGGGAGGACAGTAACTATGGCTACACCTTC. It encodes CASREDSNYGYTF. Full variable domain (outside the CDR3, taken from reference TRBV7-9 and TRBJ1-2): DTGVSQNPRHKITKRGQNVTFRCDPISEHNRLYWYRQTLGQGPEFLTYFQNEAQLEKSRLLSDRFSAERPKGSFSTLEIQRTEQGDSAMYLCASREDSNYGYTFGSGTRLTVV.

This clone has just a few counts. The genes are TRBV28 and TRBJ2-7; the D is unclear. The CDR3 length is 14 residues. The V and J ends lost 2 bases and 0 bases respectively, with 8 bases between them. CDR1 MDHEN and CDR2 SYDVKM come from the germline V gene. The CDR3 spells CASSLEESSYEQYF. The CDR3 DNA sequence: TGTGCCAGCAGTTTAGAGGAAAGCTCCTACGAGCAGTACTTC.

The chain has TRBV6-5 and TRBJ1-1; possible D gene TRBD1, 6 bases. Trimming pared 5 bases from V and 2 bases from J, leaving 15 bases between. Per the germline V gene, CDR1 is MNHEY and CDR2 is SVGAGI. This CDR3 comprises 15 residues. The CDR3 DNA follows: TGTGCCAGCAGTAGACGGACAGCTACCAACACTGAAGCTTTCTTT. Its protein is CASSRRTATNTEAFF.

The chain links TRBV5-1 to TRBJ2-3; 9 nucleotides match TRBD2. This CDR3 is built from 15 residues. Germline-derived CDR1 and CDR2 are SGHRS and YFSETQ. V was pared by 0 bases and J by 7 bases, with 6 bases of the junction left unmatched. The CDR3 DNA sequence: TGCGCCAGCAGCTTGGGGGCGGGAGGGCCGAATACGCAGTATTTT. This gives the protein CASSLGAGGPNTQYF.

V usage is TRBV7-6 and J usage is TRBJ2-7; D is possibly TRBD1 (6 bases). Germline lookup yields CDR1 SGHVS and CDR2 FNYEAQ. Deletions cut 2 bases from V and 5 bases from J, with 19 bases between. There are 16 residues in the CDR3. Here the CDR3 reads CASSLNSQQGTHEQYF. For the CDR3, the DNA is TGTGCCAGCAGCTTAAATTCCCAACAGGGAACCCACGAGCAGTACTTC. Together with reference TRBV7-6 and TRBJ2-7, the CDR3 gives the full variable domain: GAGVSQSPRYKVTKRGQDVALRCDPISGHVSLYWYRQALGQGPEFLTYFNYEAQQDKSGLPNDRFSAERPEGSISTLTIQRTEQRDSAMYRCASSLNSQQGTHEQYFGPGTRLTVT.

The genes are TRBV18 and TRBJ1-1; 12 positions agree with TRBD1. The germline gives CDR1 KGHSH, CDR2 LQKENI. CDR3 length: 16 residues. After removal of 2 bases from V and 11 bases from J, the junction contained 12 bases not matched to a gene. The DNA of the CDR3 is TGTGCCAGCTCACCAACGGTAGCAGGGACAGGGGGCAAGGCTTTCTTT. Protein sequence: CASSPTVAGTGGKAFF.

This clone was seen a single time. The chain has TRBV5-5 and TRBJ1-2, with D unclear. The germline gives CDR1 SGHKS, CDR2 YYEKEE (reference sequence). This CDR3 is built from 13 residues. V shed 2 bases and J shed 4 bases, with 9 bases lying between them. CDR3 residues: CASSFGEGYGYTF. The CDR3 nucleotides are TGTGCCAGCAGCTTCGGGGAGGGCTATGGCTACACCTTC.

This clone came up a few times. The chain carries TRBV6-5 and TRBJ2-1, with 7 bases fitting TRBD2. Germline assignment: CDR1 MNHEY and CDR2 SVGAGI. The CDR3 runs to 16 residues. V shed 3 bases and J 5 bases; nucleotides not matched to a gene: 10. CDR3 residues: CASSYSTSATDNEQFF. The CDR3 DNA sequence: TGTGCCAGCAGTTATTCAACTAGCGCTACGGACAATGAGCAGTTCTTC.

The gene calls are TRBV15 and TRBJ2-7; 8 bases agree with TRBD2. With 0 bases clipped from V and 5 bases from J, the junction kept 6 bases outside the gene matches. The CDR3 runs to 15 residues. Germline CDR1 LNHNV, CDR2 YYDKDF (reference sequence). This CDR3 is CATSRDPGGADEQYF. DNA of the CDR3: TGTGCCACCAGCAGAGATCCCGGGGGGGCCGACGAGCAGTACTTC.

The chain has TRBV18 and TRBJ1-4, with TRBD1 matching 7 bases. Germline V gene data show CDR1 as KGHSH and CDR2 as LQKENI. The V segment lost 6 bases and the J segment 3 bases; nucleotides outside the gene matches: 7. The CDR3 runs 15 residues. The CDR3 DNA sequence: TGTGCCAGCTCGAATGACAGGGTTCCTAATGAAAAACTGTTTTTT. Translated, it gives CASSNDRVPNEKLFF.

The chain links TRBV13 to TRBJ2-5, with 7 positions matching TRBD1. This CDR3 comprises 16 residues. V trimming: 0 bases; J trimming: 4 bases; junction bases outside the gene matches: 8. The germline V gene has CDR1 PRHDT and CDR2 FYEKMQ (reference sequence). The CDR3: CASSLGLIQGRETQYF. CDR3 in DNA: TGTGCCAGCAGCTTAGGCCTAATACAGGGGCGAGAGACCCAGTACTTC.

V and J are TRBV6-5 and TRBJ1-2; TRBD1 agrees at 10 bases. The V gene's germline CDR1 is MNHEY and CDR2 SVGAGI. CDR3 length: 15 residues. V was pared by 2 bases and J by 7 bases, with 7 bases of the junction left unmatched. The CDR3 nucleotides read TGTGCCAGCAGTTACACCCGACAGGGGGCGACTGGCTACACCTTC. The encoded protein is CASSYTRQGATGYTF.

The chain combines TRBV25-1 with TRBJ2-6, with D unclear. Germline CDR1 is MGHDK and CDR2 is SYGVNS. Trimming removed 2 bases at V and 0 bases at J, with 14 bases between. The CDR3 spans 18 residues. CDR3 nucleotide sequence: TGTGCCAGCAGTGAAGGGCGTATCTCACCCTCTGGGGCCAACGTCCTGACTTTC. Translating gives CASSEGRISPSGANVLTF.

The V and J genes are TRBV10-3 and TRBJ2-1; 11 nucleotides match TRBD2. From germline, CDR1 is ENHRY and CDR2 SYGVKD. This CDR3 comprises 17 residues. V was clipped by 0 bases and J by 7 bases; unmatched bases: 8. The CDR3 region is CAISESAGTSGLNEQFF. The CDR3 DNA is TGTGCCATCAGTGAGTCGGCCGGGACTAGCGGATTAAATGAGCAGTTCTTC.